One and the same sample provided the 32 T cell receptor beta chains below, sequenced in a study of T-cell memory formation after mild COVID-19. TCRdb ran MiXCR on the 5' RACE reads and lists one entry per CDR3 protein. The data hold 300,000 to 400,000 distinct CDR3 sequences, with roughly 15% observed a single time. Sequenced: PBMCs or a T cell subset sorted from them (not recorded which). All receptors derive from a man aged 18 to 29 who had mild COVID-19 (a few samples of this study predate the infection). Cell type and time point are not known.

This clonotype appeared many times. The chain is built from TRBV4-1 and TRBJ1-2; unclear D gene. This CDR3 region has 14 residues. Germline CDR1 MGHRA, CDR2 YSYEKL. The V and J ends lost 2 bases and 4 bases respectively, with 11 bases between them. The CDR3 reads CASSQPAASYGYTF. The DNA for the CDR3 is TGCGCCAGCAGCCAACCGGCAGCCAGCTATGGCTACACCTTC.

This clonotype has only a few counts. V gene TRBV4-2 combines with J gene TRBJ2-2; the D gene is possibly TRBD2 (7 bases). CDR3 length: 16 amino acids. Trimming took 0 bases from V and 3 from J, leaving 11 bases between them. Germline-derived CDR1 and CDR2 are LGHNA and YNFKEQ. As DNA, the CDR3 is TGTGCCAGCAGCCAAGATGAGGGGGGGGACACCGGGGAGCTGTTTTTT. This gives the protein CASSQDEGGDTGELFF.

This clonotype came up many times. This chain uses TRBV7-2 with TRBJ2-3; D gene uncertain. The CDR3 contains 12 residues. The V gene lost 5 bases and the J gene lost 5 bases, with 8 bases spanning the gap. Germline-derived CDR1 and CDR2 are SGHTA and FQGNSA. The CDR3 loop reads CASSPHLDTQYF. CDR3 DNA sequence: TGTGCCAGCAGCCCCCACTTAGATACGCAGTATTTT.

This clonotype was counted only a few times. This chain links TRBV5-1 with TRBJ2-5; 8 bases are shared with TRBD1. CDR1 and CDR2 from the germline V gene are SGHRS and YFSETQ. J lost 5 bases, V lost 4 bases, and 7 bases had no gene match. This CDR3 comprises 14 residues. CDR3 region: CASSARQGTETQYF. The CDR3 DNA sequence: TGCGCCAGCAGCGCCCGACAGGGGACGGAGACCCAGTACTTC.

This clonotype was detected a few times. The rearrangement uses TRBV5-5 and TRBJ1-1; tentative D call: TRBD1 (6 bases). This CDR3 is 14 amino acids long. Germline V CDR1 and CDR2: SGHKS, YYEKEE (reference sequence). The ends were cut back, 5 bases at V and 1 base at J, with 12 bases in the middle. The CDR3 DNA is TGTGCCAGCAGGAGACTACAGGGGAACACTGAAGCTTTCTTT. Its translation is CASRRLQGNTEAFF.

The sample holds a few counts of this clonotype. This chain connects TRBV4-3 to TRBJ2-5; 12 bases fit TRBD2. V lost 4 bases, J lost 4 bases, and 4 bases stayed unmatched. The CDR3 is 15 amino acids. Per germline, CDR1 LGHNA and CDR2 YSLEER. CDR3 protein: CASSRGTSGLETQYF. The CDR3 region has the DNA TGCGCCAGCAGCCGAGGGACTAGCGGGCTAGAGACCCAGTACTTC.

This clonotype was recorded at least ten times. CDR3 in amino acids: CASSLSGSSYEQYV. The CDR3 DNA sequence: TGCGCCAGCAGCCTATCAGGGAGCTCCTACGAGCAGTACGTC. This chain connects TRBV28 to TRBJ2-7; D may be TRBD1 or TRBD2 (5 bases each). The germline gives CDR1 MDHEN, CDR2 SYDVKM. This CDR3 is 14 amino acids long.

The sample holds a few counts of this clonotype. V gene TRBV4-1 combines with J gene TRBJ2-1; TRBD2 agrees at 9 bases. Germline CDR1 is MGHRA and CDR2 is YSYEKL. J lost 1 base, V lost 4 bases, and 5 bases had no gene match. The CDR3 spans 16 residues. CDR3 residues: CASSRGSGGSYNEQFF. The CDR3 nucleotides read TGCGCCAGCAGCCGGGGTAGCGGGGGTTCCTACAATGAGCAGTTCTTC.

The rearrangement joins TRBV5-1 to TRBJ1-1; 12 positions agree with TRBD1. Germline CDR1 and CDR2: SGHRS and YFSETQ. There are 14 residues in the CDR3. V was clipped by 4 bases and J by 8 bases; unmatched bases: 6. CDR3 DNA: TGCGCCAGCAGCCTGGGACAGGGGGCCGAAGAAGCTTTCTTT. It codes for CASSLGQGAEEAFF.

CDR3 DNA sequence: TGCGCCAGCAGCCCAGCGGGCACTGAGCAGTTCTTC. This sequence encodes CASSPAGTEQFF. V gene TRBV5-1 combines with J gene TRBJ2-1; possible D gene TRBD2, 6 bases. The CDR3 is 12 amino acids. Germline CDR1 and CDR2: SGHRS and YFSETQ. Trimming removed 4 bases at V and 9 bases at J, with 11 bases between.

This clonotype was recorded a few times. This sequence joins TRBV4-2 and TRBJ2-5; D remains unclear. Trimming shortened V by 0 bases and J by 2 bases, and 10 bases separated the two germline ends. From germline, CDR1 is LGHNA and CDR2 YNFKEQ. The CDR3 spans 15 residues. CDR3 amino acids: CASSQDQVVQETQYF. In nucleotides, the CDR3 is TGTGCCAGCAGCCAAGATCAGGTAGTTCAAGAGACCCAGTACTTC.

Here the CDR3 DNA reads TGCAGTGCGCGCCGTTGGGGCGGGGGGAACACCGGGGAGCTGTTTTTT. Translating it yields CSARRWGGGNTGELFF. This rearrangement joins TRBV20-1 to TRBJ2-2; 7 bases are shared with TRBD2. The CDR3 totals 16 residues. Germline CDR1 DFQATT, CDR2 SNEGSKA (reference sequence). J was trimmed by 1 base and V by 6 bases; bases with no gene match: 11.

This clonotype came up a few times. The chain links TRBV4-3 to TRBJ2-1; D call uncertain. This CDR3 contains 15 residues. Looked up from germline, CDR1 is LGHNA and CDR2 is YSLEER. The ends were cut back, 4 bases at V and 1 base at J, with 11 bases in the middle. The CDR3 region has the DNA TGCGCCAGCAGCCCCAACAGATGGTCCTACAATGAGCAGTTCTTC. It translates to CASSPNRWSYNEQFF.

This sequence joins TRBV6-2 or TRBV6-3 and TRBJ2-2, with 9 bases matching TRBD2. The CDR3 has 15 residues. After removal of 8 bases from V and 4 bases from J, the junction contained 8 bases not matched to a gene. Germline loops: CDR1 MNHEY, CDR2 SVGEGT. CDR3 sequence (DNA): TGTGCCAGCCTAGCGGGGTTTCGTGCCACCGGGGAGCTGTTTTTT. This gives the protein CASLAGFRATGELFF.

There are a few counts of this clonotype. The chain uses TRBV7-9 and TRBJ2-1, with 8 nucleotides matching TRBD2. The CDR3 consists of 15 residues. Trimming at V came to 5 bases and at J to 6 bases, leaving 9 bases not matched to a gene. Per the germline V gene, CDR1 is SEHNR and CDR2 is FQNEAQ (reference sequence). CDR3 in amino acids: CASSPGTRGPNEQFF. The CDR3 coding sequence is TGTGCCAGCAGCCCCGGGACTAGGGGTCCCAATGAGCAGTTCTTC.

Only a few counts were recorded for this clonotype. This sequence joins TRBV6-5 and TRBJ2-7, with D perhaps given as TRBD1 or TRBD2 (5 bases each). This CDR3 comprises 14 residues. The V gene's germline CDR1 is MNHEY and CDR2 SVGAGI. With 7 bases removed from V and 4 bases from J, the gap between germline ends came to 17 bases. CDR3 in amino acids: CASTPDGWGYEQYF. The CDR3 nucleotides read TGTGCCAGCACACCGGACGGTTGGGGGTACGAGCAGTACTTC.

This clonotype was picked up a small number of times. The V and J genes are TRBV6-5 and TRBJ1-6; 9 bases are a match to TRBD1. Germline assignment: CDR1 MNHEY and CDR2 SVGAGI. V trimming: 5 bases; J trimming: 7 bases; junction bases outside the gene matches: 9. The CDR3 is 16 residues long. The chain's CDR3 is CASSPTGGSWNSPLHF. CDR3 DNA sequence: TGTGCCAGCAGTCCCACAGGGGGCAGCTGGAATTCACCCCTCCACTTT.

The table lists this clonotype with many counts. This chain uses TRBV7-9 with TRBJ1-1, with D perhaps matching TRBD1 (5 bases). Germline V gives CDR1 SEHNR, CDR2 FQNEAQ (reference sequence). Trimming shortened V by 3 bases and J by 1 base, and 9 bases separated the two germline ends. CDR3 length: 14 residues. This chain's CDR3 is CASSFSGTNTEAFF. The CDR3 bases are TGTGCCAGCAGCTTCTCAGGGACGAACACTGAAGCTTTCTTT. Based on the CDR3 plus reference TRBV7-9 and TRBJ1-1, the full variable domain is DTGVSQNPRHKITKRGQNVTFRCDPISEHNRLYWYRQTLGQGPEFLTYFQNEAQLEKSRLLSDRFSAERPKGSFSTLEIQRTEQGDSAMYLCASSFSGTNTEAFFGQGTRLTVV.

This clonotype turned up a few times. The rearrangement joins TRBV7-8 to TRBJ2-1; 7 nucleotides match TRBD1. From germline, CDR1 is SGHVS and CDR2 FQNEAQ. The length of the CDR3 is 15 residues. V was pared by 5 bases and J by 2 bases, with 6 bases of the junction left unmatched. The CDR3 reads CASSVDRVAYNEQFF. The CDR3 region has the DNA TGTGCCAGCAGCGTTGACAGGGTGGCCTACAATGAGCAGTTCTTC.

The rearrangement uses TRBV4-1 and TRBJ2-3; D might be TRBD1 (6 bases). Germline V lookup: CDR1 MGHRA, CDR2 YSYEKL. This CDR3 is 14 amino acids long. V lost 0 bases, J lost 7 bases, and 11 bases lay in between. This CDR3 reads CASSQDDRTYTQYF. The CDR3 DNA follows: TGCGCCAGCAGCCAAGACGACAGGACATATACGCAGTATTTT.

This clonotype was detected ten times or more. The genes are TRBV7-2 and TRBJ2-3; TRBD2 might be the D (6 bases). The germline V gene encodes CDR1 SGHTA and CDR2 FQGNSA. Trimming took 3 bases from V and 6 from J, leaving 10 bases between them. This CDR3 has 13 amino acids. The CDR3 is CASSFETSDTQYF. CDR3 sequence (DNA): TGTGCCAGCAGCTTTGAAACTAGCGATACGCAGTATTTT. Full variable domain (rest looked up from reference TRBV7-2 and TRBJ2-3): GAGVSQSPSNKVTEKGKDVELRCDPISGHTALYWYRQSLGQGLEFLIYFQGNSAPDKSGLPSDRFSAERTGGSVSTLTIQRTQQEDSAVYLCASSFETSDTQYFGPGTRLTVL.

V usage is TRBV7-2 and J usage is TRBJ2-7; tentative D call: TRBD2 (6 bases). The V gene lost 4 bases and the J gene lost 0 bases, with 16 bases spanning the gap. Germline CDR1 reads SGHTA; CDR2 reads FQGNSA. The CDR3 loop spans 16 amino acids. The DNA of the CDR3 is TGTGCCAGCAGCTGGGACTCCACCAAAGCCTCCTACGAGCAGTACTTC. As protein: CASSWDSTKASYEQYF.

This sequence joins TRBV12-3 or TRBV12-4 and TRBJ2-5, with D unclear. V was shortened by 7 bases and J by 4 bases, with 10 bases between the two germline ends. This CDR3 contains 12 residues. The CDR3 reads CASTTDRETQYF. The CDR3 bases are TGTGCCAGCACCACGGATAGAGAGACCCAGTACTTC.

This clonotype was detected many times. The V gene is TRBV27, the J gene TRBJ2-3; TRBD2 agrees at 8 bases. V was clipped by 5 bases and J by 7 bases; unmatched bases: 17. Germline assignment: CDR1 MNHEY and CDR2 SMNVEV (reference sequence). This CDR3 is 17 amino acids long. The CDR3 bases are TGTGCCAGCAGTACTAATCTAGGTGCGGGGGGATCACATACGCAGTATTTT. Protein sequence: CASSTNLGAGGSHTQYF.

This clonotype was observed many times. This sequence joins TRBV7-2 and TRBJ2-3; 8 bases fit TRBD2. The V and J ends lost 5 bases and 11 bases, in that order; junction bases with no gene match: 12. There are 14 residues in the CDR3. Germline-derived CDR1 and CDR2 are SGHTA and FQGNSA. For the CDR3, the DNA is TGTGCCAGCAGCCAAACCACGCTAGCGGGCAGGCAGTATTTT. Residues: CASSQTTLAGRQYF.

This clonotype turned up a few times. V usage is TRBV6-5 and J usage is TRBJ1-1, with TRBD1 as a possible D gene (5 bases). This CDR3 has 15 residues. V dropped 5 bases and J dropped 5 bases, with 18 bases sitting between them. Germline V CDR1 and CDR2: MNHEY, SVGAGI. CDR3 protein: CASSPGRARGTEAFF. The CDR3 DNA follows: TGTGCCAGCAGTCCGGGACGGGCCCGAGGGACTGAAGCTTTCTTT.

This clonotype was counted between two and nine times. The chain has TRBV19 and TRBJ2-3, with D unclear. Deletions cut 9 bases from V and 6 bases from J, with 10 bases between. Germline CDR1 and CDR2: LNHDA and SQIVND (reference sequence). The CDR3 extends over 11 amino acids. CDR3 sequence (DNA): TGTGCCAGCCCTTTATCGGATACGCAGTATTTT. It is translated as CASPLSDTQYF.

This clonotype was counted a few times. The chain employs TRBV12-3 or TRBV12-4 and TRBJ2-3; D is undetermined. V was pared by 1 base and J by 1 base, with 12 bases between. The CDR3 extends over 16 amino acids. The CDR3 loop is CASSLVVLGGTDTQYF. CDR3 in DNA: TGTGCCAGCAGTTTAGTCGTCCTGGGCGGCACAGATACGCAGTATTTT.

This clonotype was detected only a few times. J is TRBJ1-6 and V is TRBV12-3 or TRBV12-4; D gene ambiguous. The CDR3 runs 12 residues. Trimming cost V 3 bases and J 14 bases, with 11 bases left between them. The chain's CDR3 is CASSFAWEALHF. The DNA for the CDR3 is TGTGCCAGCAGTTTTGCCTGGGAGGCCCTCCACTTT.

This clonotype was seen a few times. CDR3 residues: CAIGGSLDETQYF. In DNA form, the CDR3 reads TGTGCCATCGGGGGGAGCCTTGACGAGACCCAGTACTTC. The J gene is TRBJ2-5, the V gene TRBV10-3, with a weak D call TRBD2 (6 bases). V lost 8 bases and J 5 bases, leaving 15 bases between the germline ends. Germline CDR1 and CDR2: ENHRY and SYGVKD. The CDR3 contains 13 residues.

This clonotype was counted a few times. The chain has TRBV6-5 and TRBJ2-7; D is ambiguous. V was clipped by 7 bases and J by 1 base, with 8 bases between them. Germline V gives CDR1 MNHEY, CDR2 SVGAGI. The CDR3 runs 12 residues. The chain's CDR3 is CASIGNSYEQYF. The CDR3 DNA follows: TGTGCCAGCATAGGAAATTCCTACGAGCAGTACTTC.

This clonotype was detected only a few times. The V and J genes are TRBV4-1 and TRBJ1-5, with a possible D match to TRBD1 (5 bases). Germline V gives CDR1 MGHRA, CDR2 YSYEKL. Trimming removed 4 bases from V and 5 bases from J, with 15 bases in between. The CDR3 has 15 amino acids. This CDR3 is CASSLGAERDQPQHF. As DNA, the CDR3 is TGCGCCAGCAGCCTCGGGGCGGAACGAGATCAGCCCCAGCATTTT.